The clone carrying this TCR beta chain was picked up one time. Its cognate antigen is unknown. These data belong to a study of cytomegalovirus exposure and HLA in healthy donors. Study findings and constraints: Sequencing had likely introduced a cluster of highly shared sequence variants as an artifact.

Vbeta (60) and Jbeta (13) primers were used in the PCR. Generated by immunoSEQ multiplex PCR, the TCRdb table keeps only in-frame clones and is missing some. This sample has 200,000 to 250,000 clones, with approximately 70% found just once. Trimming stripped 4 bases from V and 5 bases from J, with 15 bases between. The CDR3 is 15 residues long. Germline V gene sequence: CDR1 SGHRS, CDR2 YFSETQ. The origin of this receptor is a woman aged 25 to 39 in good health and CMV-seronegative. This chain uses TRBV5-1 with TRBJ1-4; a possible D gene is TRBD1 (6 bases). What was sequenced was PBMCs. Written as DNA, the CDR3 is TGCGCCAGCAGCGACCCGACAGGACCGAATGAAAAACTGTTTTTT. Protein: CASSDPTGPNEKLFF.